This TCR beta chain emerged from a study of cytomegalovirus exposure and HLA in healthy donors. V shed 11 bases and J shed 3 bases, with 11 bases lying between them. This CDR3 spans 11 amino acids. Germline V lookup: CDR1 SEHNR, CDR2 FQNEAQ (reference sequence). This clone has more than one count but fewer than ten. What it binds is not known. The PCR had 60 Vbeta and 13 Jbeta primers. Sequenced by immunoSEQ multiplex PCR; TCRdb stores in-frame clones only, minus some. The sample contains roughly 130,000 clones, 80% of which appear only once. The study, taken as a whole, reports: Through in vitro validation, a few CMV-associated chains were shown to be specific for CMV antigens. An apparent linkage of common viral pathogens to several of the most significant clusters emerged in a later analysis. Earlier analysis looked at TCR beta V segments, and most were productive about 87% or about 30% of the time. The study designated 150 or so TCR beta chains cytomegalovirus-associated.

This clonotype was obtained from a male donor in good health and CMV-seronegative. This chain joins TRBV7-9 and TRBJ2-7, with D maybe TRBD2 (6 bases). The material sequenced was PBMCs. This chain's CDR3 is CAGGSFYEQYF. The CDR3 coding sequence is TGTGCCGGAGGGTCTTTCTACGAGCAGTACTTC. Together with reference TRBV7-9 and TRBJ2-7, the CDR3 gives the full variable domain: DTGVSQNPRHKITKRGQNVTFRCDPISEHNRLYWYRQTLGQGPEFLTYFQNEAQLEKSRLLSDRFSAERPKGSFSTLEIQRTEQGDSAMYLCAGGSFYEQYFGPGTRLTVT.